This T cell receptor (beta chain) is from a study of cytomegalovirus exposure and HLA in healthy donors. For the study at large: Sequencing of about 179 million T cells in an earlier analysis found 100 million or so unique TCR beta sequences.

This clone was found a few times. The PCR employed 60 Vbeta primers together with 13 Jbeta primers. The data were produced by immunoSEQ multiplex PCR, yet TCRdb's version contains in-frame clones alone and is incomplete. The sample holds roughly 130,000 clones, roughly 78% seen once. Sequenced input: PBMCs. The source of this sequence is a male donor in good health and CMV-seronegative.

Written as DNA, the CDR3 is TGTGCCAGCAGCCTACGACAGGGAACCACTGAAGCTTTCTTT. Translation gives CASSLRQGTTEAFF. The chain employs TRBV7-2 and TRBJ1-1; TRBD1 agrees at 7 bases. This CDR3 region has 14 residues. Trimming took 5 bases from V and 4 from J; bases not matched to a gene: 7. Germline CDR1 SGHTA, CDR2 FQGNSA.